Listed below are T cell receptor beta chains from one sample, sequenced in a study of PD-1 blockade in mismatch repair-deficient tumors. TCRdb's table, derived via immunoSEQ multiplex PCR, lists solely in-frame clones and lacks some. This table has under 150,000 clones, about nine tenths appearing once. The material sequenced was peripheral blood, taken roughly 70 weeks after starting pembrolizumab. The receptors derive from an adult with mismatch repair-deficient cancer. Each CDR3 is given with its conserved first and last residue.

>TRBV4-1
CASSLRTGGSYGYTF
>TRBV9
CASSGQGRTGELFF
>TRBV5-1
CASSLAGLPYEQYF
>TRBV30
CAWSPPGPDQPQHF
>TRBV4-1
CASSQDIQNTEAFF
>TRBV7-9
CASSFTTGDGNQPQHF
>TRBV19
CASSRDRQVNTEAFF
>TRBV27
CASSLKTSGTDTQYF
>TRBV7-7
CASSLGQQETQYF
>TRBV9
CASSVAAFSYEQYF
>TRBV29-1
CSVQQGTEAFF
>TRBV20-1
CSASHKTQYF
>TRBV5-1
CASSPGQGAGNTIYF
>TRBV27
CASSPLYGTDTQYF
>TRBV19
CASIPGLTYEQYF
>TRBV19
CASSIGDSSTEAFF
>TRBV9
CASSVGGGSGNTIYF
>TRBV29-1
CSVEAGDGTPHEQYF
>TRBV2
CASNGPTVRHIQYF
>TRBV30
CAWSGPGHATNEKLFF
>TRBV19
CASSLTGAAEQYF
>TRBV5-6
CASSLGWRVSGDYEQYF
>TRBV21-1
CASSYSQGGLAGMRSSYNEQFF
>TRBV6-4
CASSEAMNTEAFF
>TRBV28
CASSFSQGFQPQHF
>TRBV6-5
CASSLMIGSGANVLTF
>TRBV7-8
CASSSRDLQETQYF